A selection of T cell receptor beta chains follows, all from one sample in a study of blood T cell repertoires in COVID-19. Produced via immunoSEQ multiplex PCR; TCRdb's table is partial and in-frame only. The top ten clones hold about a quarter of a sample with 45,000 or so clones, around 90% of them seen once. Specimen: peripheral blood. These receptors came from a woman at least 80 years old in a cohort sampled during active or convalescent COVID-19. Both conserved end residues are part of each CDR3. The D gene is left open where the match is weak. Clone size, where shown, is once, few, many, or a class for clones that have expanded.

V	J	size	D	DNA	CDR3
TRBV5-6	TRBJ2-3	NA	TRBD2	TGTGCCAGCAGCTTGGCCAGGTCGGCTAGCGGGGGTCTGGGTGATACGCAGTATTTT	CASSLARSASGGLGDTQYF
TRBV7-2	TRBJ1-4	once	NA	TGTGCCAGTGCCAGGGGCTTTGCTGATGAACTGTTTTTT	CASARGFADELFF
TRBV29-1	TRBJ2-5	NA	NA	TGCAGCGTTGAAGATACAGGGTACCAAGAGACCCAGTACTTC	CSVEDTGYQETQYF
TRBV11-1	TRBJ1-6	NA	NA	TGTGCCAGCAGCCCACTCTGGGCTAATTCACCCCTCCACTTT	CASSPLWANSPLHF
TRBV14	TRBJ2-5	NA	NA	TGTGCCAGCAGCCAAGATTTTTTCGGGACCCAGTACTTC	CASSQDFFGTQYF
TRBV7-9	TRBJ2-7	NA	NA	TGTGCCAGCAGCTTCTCCCGGGAGGAGCAGTACTTC	CASSFSREEQYF
TRBV5-1	TRBJ1-1	NA	TRBD1	TGCGCCAGCAGCTGGACAGGTAGCATGAACACTGAAGCTTTCTTT	CASSWTGSMNTEAFF
TRBV11-3	TRBJ1-2	NA	NA	TGTGCCAGCAGCTTAGATCAGGTCTCTGGCTACACCTTC	CASSLDQVSGYTF
TRBV10-3	TRBJ2-1	NA	TRBD2	TGTGCCATCAGACGGACTAGCTCACGCTCCTACAATGAGCAGTTCTTC	CAIRRTSSRSYNEQFF
TRBV6-2/TRBV6-3	TRBJ1-5	NA	TRBD1	TGTGCCAGCAGCCGGACAGGGTTCGGCAATCAGCCCCAGCATTTT	CASSRTGFGNQPQHF
TRBV11-2	TRBJ2-3	NA	TRBD2	TGTGCCAGCAGAGGACTAGCGGGAGGTATCACAGATACGCAGTATTTT	CASRGLAGGITDTQYF
TRBV5-1	TRBJ2-5	NA	TRBD2	TGCGCCAGCAGCTTGGAGACTAGCGGGAGTGGAGAGACCCAGTACTTC	CASSLETSGSGETQYF
TRBV3-1/TRBV3-2	TRBJ1-1	NA	TRBD1	TGTGCCAGCAGCCCATGGGACAGGAACACTGAAGCTTTCTTT	CASSPWDRNTEAFF
TRBV21-1	TRBJ2-2	NA	NA	TGTGCCAGCAGCACCTACCAACCGGGACAGGGATCCACCGGGGAGCTGTTTTTT	CASSTYQPGQGSTGELFF
TRBV19	TRBJ1-1	NA	NA	TGTGCCAGTATGTCGTGGAGGGATACTGAAGCTTTCTTT	CASMSWRDTEAFF
TRBV4-3	TRBJ1-3	NA	NA	TGCGCCAGCAGCCAAGGGTCAGGGAAGGCTGGAAACACCATATATTTT	CASSQGSGKAGNTIYF
TRBV28	TRBJ1-2	NA	TRBD1	TGTGCCAGCAGTCCTCCGGGACAGGGGAGCTATGGCTACACCTTC	CASSPPGQGSYGYTF
TRBV27	TRBJ2-7	NA	TRBD2	TGTGCCAGCAGTGGCCGGGGGGGGCTCTCCGAGCAGTACTTC	CASSGRGGLSEQYF
TRBV2	TRBJ1-2	NA	NA	TGTGCCAGCAGTGAAGCGGAGGGGCGCATCTATGGCTACACCTTC	CASSEAEGRIYGYTF
TRBV2	TRBJ2-7	NA	TRBD1	TGTGCCAGCCGATTTCGGGACAGGGTGAGCGAGCAGTACTTC	CASRFRDRVSEQYF
TRBV19	TRBJ1-2	NA	NA	TGTGCCAGTAGCCCCGGGGGGTACTATGGCTACACCTTC	CASSPGGYYGYTF
TRBV6-2/TRBV6-3	TRBJ2-7	NA	TRBD2	TGTGCCAGCAGCCTCACTAGCGGCCAGTACGAGCAGTACTTC	CASSLTSGQYEQYF
TRBV11-3	TRBJ2-3	NA	TRBD1	TGTGCCAGCAGCTCGGACAGGGATATGAGATTTTTTAGCACAGATACGCAGTATTTT	CASSSDRDMRFFSTDTQYF
TRBV5-1	TRBJ1-2	NA	NA	TGCGCCAGCAGCACGAACACGATATCCTATGGCTACACCTTC	CASSTNTISYGYTF
TRBV6-4	TRBJ2-1	NA	TRBD2	TGTGCCAGCAGTGCGGTTAGCGGGGGTTACAATGAGCAGTTCTTC	CASSAVSGGYNEQFF